What follows is one T cell receptor beta chain and its context. No antigen is known for it. The PCR employed 60 Vbeta primers together with 13 Jbeta primers. Repertoires were generated with immunoSEQ multiplex PCR, while TCRdb's copy carries only in-frame clones and drops some. The profile shows roughly 120,000 clones, over 60% of them singletons. The V and J ends lost 5 bases and 4 bases respectively, with 15 bases between them. The germline gives CDR1 MNHEY, CDR2 SMNVEV (reference sequence). This CDR3 has 15 residues. These data belong to a study of cytomegalovirus exposure and HLA in healthy donors. Study-level findings and limits: For TCR beta chains, V- and J-gene trimming was later linked to a missense DCLRE1C variant. Later analysis placed DRB1 highest and HLA-C lowest in TCR association rates, which differed by HLA locus.

The gene calls are TRBV27 and TRBJ1-5, with D uncertain. This sequence was found in a man aged 18 to 29 in good health and CMV-seropositive. The sequenced sample was PBMCs. The chain's CDR3 is CASSPNRGGNQPQHF. The CDR3 nucleotides are TGTGCCAGCAGTCCTAACCGGGGTGGGAATCAGCCCCAGCATTTT.